The clone carrying this T cell receptor (beta chain) was picked up a small number of times. Its antigen is undetermined. These data are taken from a study of blood T cells in healthy people across ages. With a J-beta primer mix and a sample-barcoded 5' primer, a second PCR ran about 6 to 11 cycles. A single record per CDR3 protein comes from TCRdb applying MiXCR to the 5' RACE reads. The sample has roughly 1.7 million distinct CDR3 sequences, around 36% seen once. The V gene lost 7 bases and the J gene lost 1 base, with 17 bases spanning the gap. In germline, CDR1 is MNHEY, CDR2 SMNVEV (reference sequence). The CDR3 has 16 amino acids. The extraction recovered at least 5 micrograms of total RNA per sample. Study-level points and caveats: Strong correlation was found linking TCR beta diversity to naive T cell percentage.

The receptor was isolated from a woman aged 30 to 39 in good health. The genes are TRBV27 and TRBJ2-1; D might be TRBD2 (6 bases). The sample was blood. The CDR3 loop reads CASTAVIAASYNEQFF. The CDR3 nucleotides read TGTGCCAGCACCGCGGTGATAGCGGCTTCCTACAATGAGCAGTTCTTC.